The 25 T cell receptor beta chains below come from one sample, sequenced in a study of technical replicates of blood from several donors. Measured with immunoSEQ multiplex PCR; TCRdb has only the in-frame clones, and not every one. The sample lists 15,000 or so clones; around 83% were seen once. Sample: PBMCs. The receptor source for this set is a human donor in good health.

The rearrangement uses TRBV28 and TRBJ2-7, with a weak D call TRBD1 (6 bases). The length of the CDR3 is 16 residues. Trimming stripped 5 bases from V and 3 bases from J, with 20 bases between. In germline, CDR1 is MDHEN, CDR2 SYDVKM. CDR3: CASSAPHRAVGYEQYF. The CDR3 DNA reads as TGTGCCAGCAGTGCCCCTCACAGGGCCGTCGGCTACGAGCAGTACTTC.

The chain employs TRBV28 and TRBJ2-3; 7 bases fit TRBD2. V was clipped by 3 bases and J by 5 bases; unmatched bases: 8. Germline V gives CDR1 MDHEN, CDR2 SYDVKM. There are 15 residues in the CDR3. CDR3: CASSLRGGEIDTQYF. CDR3 DNA: TGTGCCAGCAGTTTGAGGGGAGGGGAAATAGATACGCAGTATTTT.

The CDR3 bases are TGTGCCAGCACAGGGACAGGGGGCAGTTGGGGGAATGAGCAGTTCTTC. Translating gives CASTGTGGSWGNEQFF. This chain joins TRBV2 and TRBJ2-1, with TRBD1 identical over 12 bases. With 7 bases clipped from V and 7 bases from J, the junction kept 11 bases outside the gene matches. The CDR3 contains 16 residues. Germline V CDR1 and CDR2: SNHLY, FYNNEI.

This clone turned up a few times. The V call is TRBV11-2, the J call TRBJ1-4; 9 nucleotides match TRBD1. V shed 5 bases, J shed 10 bases, and the junction held 8 bases outside the gene matches. Germline V CDR1 and CDR2: SGHAT, FQNNGV. The CDR3 is 14 amino acids. The CDR3 loop is CASSPRTGVGKLFF. The CDR3 nucleotides are TGTGCCAGCAGCCCGCGGACAGGGGTGGGAAAACTGTTTTTT.

V gene TRBV6-4 combines with J gene TRBJ2-7; D is possibly TRBD2 (5 bases). V was pared by 6 bases and J by 3 bases, with 18 bases between. There are 15 residues in the CDR3. The V gene's germline CDR1 is MRHNA and CDR2 SNTAGT. This CDR3 is CASSLEDSSYYEQYF. CDR3 coding DNA: TGTGCCAGCAGCCTTGAGGACTCGAGTTACTACGAGCAGTACTTC.

J is TRBJ2-5 and V is TRBV11-2; D perhaps matches TRBD1 (6 bases). Germline values: CDR1 SGHAT, CDR2 FQNNGV. Trimming took off 5 bases at V and 0 bases at J, with 13 bases between the two ends. CDR3 size: 15 residues. CDR3 loop: CASSDSGTHQETQYF. The CDR3 DNA follows: TGTGCCAGCAGCGACTCCGGGACACACCAAGAGACCCAGTACTTC.

This chain connects TRBV4-2 to TRBJ2-1; D might be TRBD2 (5 bases). V was shortened by 4 bases and J by 3 bases, with 13 bases between the two germline ends. The germline V gene encodes CDR1 LGHNA and CDR2 YNFKEQ. CDR3 length: 15 amino acids. Here the CDR3 reads CASSPTGNNYNEQFF. CDR3 bases: TGTGCCAGCAGCCCCACCGGGAATAACTACAATGAGCAGTTCTTC.

This chain uses TRBV2 with TRBJ1-5; D is unclear. This CDR3 spans 14 amino acids. CDR1 is SNHLY and CDR2 is FYNNEI in the germline V gene. The germline V and J ends were trimmed by 5 bases and 3 bases, with 11 bases remaining between them. The CDR3 loop is CASSRRAINQPQHF. In nucleotides, the CDR3 is TGTGCCAGCAGTCGTCGAGCGATCAATCAGCCCCAGCATTTT.

The chain has TRBV10-3 and TRBJ2-6; D is perhaps TRBD1 (5 bases). V dropped 3 bases and J dropped 3 bases, with 15 bases sitting between them. This CDR3 has 17 residues. Germline loops: CDR1 ENHRY, CDR2 SYGVKD. The CDR3 DNA reads TGTGCCATCAGTGAAGGGCCAGTAAGGGGTGGGGCCAACGTCCTGACTTTC. Translated, it gives CAISEGPVRGGANVLTF.

The chain joins TRBV5-4 to TRBJ1-2; D uncertain. CDR1 is SGHNT, CDR2 YYREEE, per germline (reference sequence). The CDR3 runs to 14 residues. V was pared by 2 bases and J by 4 bases, with 12 bases between. CDR3 sequence (DNA): TGTGCCAGCAGCTTAGAGGGCGGGATCTATGGCTACACCTTC. This encodes CASSLEGGIYGYTF.

Only a few counts were recorded for this clone. This chain uses TRBV10-2 with TRBJ1-5, with no clear D. The V gene's germline CDR1 is WSHSY and CDR2 SAAADI. There are 12 residues in the CDR3. The V gene lost 5 bases and the J gene lost 4 bases, with 6 bases spanning the gap. CDR3 in DNA: TGCGCCAGCAGTATCACAAATCAGCCCCAGCATTTT. This sequence encodes CASSITNQPQHF.

The chain combines TRBV27 with TRBJ2-1; 10 nucleotides match TRBD2. This CDR3 spans 15 amino acids. V was pared by 5 bases and J by 5 bases, with 6 bases of the junction left unmatched. The V gene's germline CDR1 is MNHEY and CDR2 SMNVEV (reference sequence). The CDR3 sequence: CASSTGLAVNNEQFF. For the CDR3, the DNA is TGTGCCAGCAGTACCGGACTAGCGGTAAACAATGAGCAGTTCTTC.

The chain employs TRBV19 and TRBJ1-1; D is ambiguous. Germline V CDR1 and CDR2: LNHDA, SQIVND (reference sequence). Trimming took 6 bases from V and 5 from J, leaving 13 bases between them. This CDR3 contains 13 residues. CDR3 coding DNA: TGTGCCAGTAGACCCTATCCGCGGACTGAAGCTTTCTTT. Its protein product is CASRPYPRTEAFF. Full variable domain (missing parts from reference TRBV19 and TRBJ1-1): DGGITQSPKYLFRKEGQNVTLSCEQNLNHDAMYWYRQDPGQGLRLIYYSQIVNDFQKGDIAEGYSVSREKKESFPLTVTSAQKNPTAFYLCASRPYPRTEAFFGQGTRLTVV.

CDR3 residues: CASSGADEQFF. The CDR3 bases are TGCGCCAGCAGCGGAGCGGATGAGCAGTTCTTC. V usage is TRBV5-1 and J usage is TRBJ2-1; TRBD2 might be the D (5 bases). This CDR3 comprises 11 residues. Germline CDR1 and CDR2: SGHRS and YFSETQ. V lost 4 bases, J lost 8 bases, and 7 bases lay in between.

The chain carries TRBV30 and TRBJ2-1; 10 nucleotides align to TRBD1. The V segment lost 4 bases and the J segment 4 bases; nucleotides outside the gene matches: 7. CDR1 and CDR2 (germline): GTSNPN, SVGIG (reference sequence). This CDR3 spans 15 amino acids. The CDR3 spells CAWTGTGVMYNEQFF. In DNA form, the CDR3 reads TGTGCCTGGACCGGGACAGGGGTTATGTACAATGAGCAGTTCTTC. The variable domain in full, completed from reference TRBV30 and TRBJ2-1, reads SQTIHQWPATLVQPVGSPLSLECTVEGTSNPNLYWYRQAAGRGLQLLFYSVGIGQISSEVPQNLSASRPQDRQFILSSKKLLLSDSGFYLCAWTGTGVMYNEQFFGPGTRLTVL.

This chain uses TRBV28 with TRBJ2-1; 8 bases map to TRBD1. Germline loops: CDR1 MDHEN, CDR2 SYDVKM. The CDR3 runs to 14 residues. Unmatched junction bases numbered 5, after V lost 5 bases and J lost 5 bases. This CDR3 reads CASSTRTGHNEQFF. The CDR3 DNA is TGTGCCAGCAGTACACGGACAGGGCACAATGAGCAGTTCTTC.

DNA of the CDR3: TGTGCCAGCAGCTTAGCAGGGGGGGAGGGTGTGACCACTGAAGCTTTCTTT. This sequence encodes CASSLAGGEGVTTEAFF. This sequence joins TRBV7-9 and TRBJ1-1; maybe TRBD1 (6 bases). Germline CDR1 SEHNR, CDR2 FQNEAQ (reference sequence). Trimming removed 0 bases from V and 4 bases from J, with 18 bases in between. This CDR3 has 17 amino acids.

The chain combines TRBV28 with TRBJ1-3; D ambiguous. Germline V gene sequence: CDR1 MDHEN, CDR2 SYDVKM. The CDR3 has 13 amino acids. The V and J ends lost 4 bases and 8 bases respectively, with 12 bases between them. The CDR3 nucleotides are TGTGCCAGCAGTTCCCGGAATGAGGACACCATATATTTT. Amino acids: CASSSRNEDTIYF.

The J gene is TRBJ1-3, the V gene TRBV4-1; D remains unclear. CDR3 length: 15 amino acids. Germline CDR1 is MGHRA and CDR2 is YSYEKL. V lost 0 bases and J 4 bases, leaving 10 bases between the germline ends. CDR3 sequence (DNA): TGCGCCAGCAGCCAAGATCCAGGTTCAGGAAACACCATATATTTT. It encodes CASSQDPGSGNTIYF.

This rearrangement joins TRBV14 to TRBJ2-2, with 12 bases matching TRBD2. Germline V gene sequence: CDR1 SGHDN, CDR2 FVKESK. The V and J ends lost 2 bases and 5 bases, in that order; junction bases with no gene match: 3. This CDR3 is 16 amino acids long. CDR3 amino acids: CASSQLAGGRTGELFF. The CDR3 nucleotides read TGTGCCAGCAGCCAACTAGCGGGAGGGCGGACCGGGGAGCTGTTTTTT. Variable domain in full (rest from reference TRBV14 and TRBJ2-2): EAGVTQFPSHSVIEKGQTVTLRCDPISGHDNLYWYRRVMGKEIKFLLHFVKESKQDESGMPNNRFLAERTGGTYSTLKVQPAELEDSGVYFCASSQLAGGRTGELFFGEGSRLTVL.

This rearrangement joins TRBV30 to TRBJ2-4; TRBD1 might be the D (5 bases). The V and J ends lost 1 base and 0 bases respectively, with 10 bases between them. The CDR3 spans 15 residues. CDR1 and CDR2 from the germline V gene are GTSNPN and SVGIG (reference sequence). CDR3 nucleotides: TGTGCCTGGAGTGACAGGACCCTAGCCAAAAACATTCAGTACTTC. Protein product: CAWSDRTLAKNIQYF.

This clone was observed a single time. V and J are TRBV19 and TRBJ2-1, with D hard to call. The V gene's germline CDR1 is LNHDA and CDR2 SQIVND (reference sequence). The V end lost 6 bases, the J end lost 8 bases, and 17 bases lay between the germline ends. The CDR3 contains 14 residues. The CDR3 loop reads CASSREEGQHEQFF. The CDR3 DNA sequence: TGTGCCAGTAGCCGAGAGGAAGGCCAGCATGAGCAGTTCTTC.

The chain carries TRBV6-1 and TRBJ1-5, with a possible D match to TRBD1 (5 bases). Germline CDR1 and CDR2: MNHNS and SASEGT. Trimming stripped 2 bases from V and 9 bases from J, with 20 bases between. The CDR3 has 16 residues. The CDR3, as DNA: TGTGCCAGCAGTGAACTCCCCGGTGACAGCGGGGGGCCCCAGCATTTT. It specifies CASSELPGDSGGPQHF.

The table lists this clone with a few counts. CDR3 DNA: TGTGCCAGCAGCCCATCGAGGGACAGGGGTTCTGGCTACACCTTC. This codes for CASSPSRDRGSGYTF. J is TRBJ1-2 and V is TRBV7-6; TRBD1 matches at 10 bases. Trimming took 5 bases from V and 7 from J; bases not matched to a gene: 10. Germline V gene lookup returns CDR1 SGHVS and CDR2 FNYEAQ. The length of the CDR3 is 15 residues. Supplemented by reference TRBV7-6 and TRBJ1-2, the full variable domain reads GAGVSQSPRYKVTKRGQDVALRCDPISGHVSLYWYRQALGQGPEFLTYFNYEAQQDKSGLPNDRFSAERPEGSISTLTIQRTEQRDSAMYRCASSPSRDRGSGYTFGSGTRLTVV.

The chain joins TRBV11-2 to TRBJ2-7; a weak D match, TRBD2 (5 bases). Trimming took off 1 base at V and 0 bases at J, with 10 bases between the two ends. The CDR3 covers 15 residues. The germline CDR1 and CDR2 sequences are SGHAT and FQNNGV. CDR3 DNA: TGTGCCAGCAGCTTAGTTGGAGGAAGCTCCTACGAGCAGTACTTC. Protein product: CASSLVGGSSYEQYF. Full variable domain (rest looked up from reference TRBV11-2 and TRBJ2-7): EAGVAQSPRYKIIEKRQSVAFWCNPISGHATLYWYQQILGQGPKLLIQFQNNGVVDDSQLPKDRFSAERLKGVDSTLKIQPAKLEDSAVYLCASSLVGGSSYEQYFGPGTRLTVT.